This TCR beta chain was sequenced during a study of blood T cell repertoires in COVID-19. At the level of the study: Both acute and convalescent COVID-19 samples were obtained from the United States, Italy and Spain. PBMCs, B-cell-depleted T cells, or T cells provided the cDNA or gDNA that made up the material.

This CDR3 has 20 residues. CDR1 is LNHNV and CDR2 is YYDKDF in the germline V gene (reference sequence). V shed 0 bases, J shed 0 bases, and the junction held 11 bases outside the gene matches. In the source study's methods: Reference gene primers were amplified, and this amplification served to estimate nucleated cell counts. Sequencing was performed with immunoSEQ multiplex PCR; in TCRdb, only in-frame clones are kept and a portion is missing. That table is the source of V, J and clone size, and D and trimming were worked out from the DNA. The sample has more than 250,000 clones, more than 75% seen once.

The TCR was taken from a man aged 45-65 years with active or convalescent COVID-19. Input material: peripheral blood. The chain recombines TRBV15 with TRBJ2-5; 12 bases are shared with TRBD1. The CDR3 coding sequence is TGTGCCACCAGCAGAGATAGGGGACAGGGGGCGCGTCGGTACCAAGAGACCCAGTACTTC. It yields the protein CATSRDRGQGARRYQETQYF.